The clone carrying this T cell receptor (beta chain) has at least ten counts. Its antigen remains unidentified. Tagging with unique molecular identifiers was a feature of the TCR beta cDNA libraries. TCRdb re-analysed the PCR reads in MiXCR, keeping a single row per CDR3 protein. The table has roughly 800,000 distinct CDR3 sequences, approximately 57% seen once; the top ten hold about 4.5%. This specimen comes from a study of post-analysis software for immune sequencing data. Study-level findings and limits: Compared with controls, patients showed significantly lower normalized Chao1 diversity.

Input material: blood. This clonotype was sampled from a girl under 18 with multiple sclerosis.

The CDR3 region is CASSLGINSPGETQYF. The CDR3 coding sequence is TGTGCCAGCAGCTTAGGGATTAACAGCCCGGGGGAGACCCAGTACTTC. The V gene is TRBV7-7, the J gene TRBJ2-5; tentative D call: TRBD2 (5 bases). The length of the CDR3 is 16 residues. Germline values: CDR1 SSHAT, CDR2 FNYEAQ (reference sequence). The ends were cut back, 1 base at V and 5 bases at J, with 17 bases in the middle.